The 16 T cell receptor beta chains below were found in one sample sequenced in a study of shared T cell receptors in the human thymus. Measured with immunoSEQ multiplex PCR; TCRdb has only the in-frame clones, and not every one. The table has hundreds of thousands of clones, 95% seen once. Sequenced material: thymocytes. The receptor source for this set is a human donor.

In DNA, the CDR3 is TGTGCCAGCAGCCAGGGGCTAGCGGCGAACACCGGGGAGCTGTTTTTT. Protein sequence: CASSQGLAANTGELFF. V is TRBV14 and J is TRBJ2-2, with 7 bases matching TRBD2. V was pared by 3 bases and J by 0 bases, with 4 bases of the junction left unmatched. The CDR3 is 16 amino acids. The germline V gene has CDR1 SGHDN and CDR2 FVKESK. The full variable domain, with the rest looked up from reference TRBV14 and TRBJ2-2, is EAGVTQFPSHSVIEKGQTVTLRCDPISGHDNLYWYRRVMGKEIKFLLHFVKESKQDESGMPNNRFLAERTGGTYSTLKVQPAELEDSGVYFCASSQGLAANTGELFFGEGSRLTVL.

The gene calls are TRBV5-6 and TRBJ2-4; TRBD2 matches 7 bases. Germline V gene lookup returns CDR1 SGHDT and CDR2 YYEEEE. The CDR3 consists of 16 residues. After removal of 3 bases from V and 2 bases from J, the junction contained 8 bases not matched to a gene. The CDR3: CASSSPMGGTKNIQYF. CDR3 DNA sequence: TGTGCCAGCAGCTCGCCTATGGGGGGGACCAAAAACATTCAGTACTTC.

In DNA form, the CDR3 reads TGTGCCAGCAGTCCGGGTAGGGGCAGAGGTGAAAAACTGTTTTTT. Translating gives CASSPGRGRGEKLFF. This chain links TRBV28 with TRBJ1-4; D may be TRBD1 (5 bases). The CDR3 sequence is 15 residues long. V lost 5 bases to trimming and J lost 7 bases, with 17 bases between them. Germline-derived CDR1 and CDR2 are MDHEN and SYDVKM.

V gene TRBV14 combines with J gene TRBJ2-7; D is possibly TRBD2 (5 bases). The V end was cut by 0 bases, the J end by 6 bases, with 9 bases between. This CDR3 spans 13 amino acids. Germline V gene sequence: CDR1 SGHDN, CDR2 FVKESK. CDR3 coding DNA: TGTGCCAGCAGCCAAGAACGAGGGTGCGAGCAGTACTTC. Translation gives CASSQERGCEQYF.

V and J are TRBV27 and TRBJ2-1, with a possible D match to TRBD2 (5 bases). Per the germline V gene, CDR1 is MNHEY and CDR2 is SMNVEV (reference sequence). CDR3 size: 12 residues. Between the trimmed V and J ends, which lost 7 bases and 9 bases, there was a span of 13 bases. CDR3 sequence: CASTSRTFEQFF. CDR3 in DNA: TGTGCCAGCACCTCTAGGACTTTTGAGCAGTTCTTC.

The CDR3 loop is CASSLRRPNTEAFF. The CDR3 region has the DNA TGTGCCAGCAGTTTAAGACGGCCGAACACTGAAGCTTTCTTT. J is TRBJ1-1 and V is TRBV28; D remains ambiguous. Trimming left V 2 bases short and J 1 base short, with 8 bases between. CDR1 and CDR2 (germline): MDHEN, SYDVKM. This CDR3 is 14 amino acids long.

This clone was observed once. The chain employs TRBV6-6 and TRBJ1-1, with no clear D. Germline V gives CDR1 MNHNY, CDR2 SVGAGI (reference sequence). Between the trimmed V and J ends, which lost 6 bases and 8 bases, there was a span of 13 bases. This CDR3 comprises 12 residues. DNA for the CDR3: TGTGCCAGCAGCCGCGTAACTGGAGAAGCTTTCTTT. As protein: CASSRVTGEAFF.

This chain joins TRBV4-3 and TRBJ2-7; 13 bases agree with TRBD2. The junction had 4 bases not matched to a gene; V was cut back by 4 bases and J by 1 base. CDR3 length: 16 residues. CDR1 and CDR2 from the germline V gene are LGHNA and YSLEER. CDR3 coding DNA: TGCGCCAGCAGCCGACCGACTAGCGGGAGGTCCTACGAGCAGTACTTC. Protein sequence: CASSRPTSGRSYEQYF.

This clone was recorded only once. The rearrangement joins TRBV28 to TRBJ1-1, with D uncertain. The CDR3 extends over 15 amino acids. From germline, CDR1 is MDHEN and CDR2 SYDVKM. Trimming pared 2 bases from V and 0 bases from J, leaving 10 bases between. The CDR3 reads CASSLLEGMNTEAFF. The CDR3 DNA follows: TGTGCCAGCAGTTTACTTGAGGGCATGAACACTGAAGCTTTCTTT. The entire variable domain, with the rest obtained from reference TRBV28 and TRBJ1-1, is as follows: DVKVTQSSRYLVKRTGEKVFLECVQDMDHENMFWYRQDPGLGLRLIYFSYDVKMKEKGDIPEGYSVSREKKERFSLILESASTNQTSMYLCASSLLEGMNTEAFFGQGTRLTVV.

The chain uses TRBV5-6 and TRBJ2-7; 8 nucleotides match TRBD2. The CDR3 covers 19 residues. The germline gives CDR1 SGHDT, CDR2 YYEEEE. Germline trimming cut 6 bases from V and 2 bases from J; bases unmatched to any gene: 22. The CDR3 region has the DNA TGTGCCAGCACCGGTAGGGCGGGAGGAACACCTAAGGGGACCTACGAGCAGTACTTC. This encodes CASTGRAGGTPKGTYEQYF.

This chain links TRBV9 with TRBJ1-2; 7 positions agree with TRBD1. The CDR3 extends over 15 amino acids. Germline V lookup: CDR1 SGDLS, CDR2 YYNGEE. J gave up 4 bases and V 0 bases, and 6 bases lay outside the gene matches. The DNA for the CDR3 is TGTGCCAGCAGCGTAGTGGGGGCAGGGGGCTATGGCTACACCTTC. Its translation is CASSVVGAGGYGYTF.

The chain employs TRBV14 and TRBJ1-2; D ambiguous. Germline assignment: CDR1 SGHDN and CDR2 FVKESK. V dropped 0 bases and J dropped 2 bases, with 1 base sitting between them. This CDR3 comprises 12 residues. This CDR3 reads CASSQENYGYTF. The CDR3 bases are TGTGCCAGCAGCCAAGAAAACTATGGCTACACCTTC.

The V and J genes are TRBV4-1 and TRBJ2-2; 8 bases agree with TRBD2. Germline lookup yields CDR1 MGHRA and CDR2 YSYEKL. Trimming took 4 bases from V and 6 from J; bases not matched to a gene: 10. The CDR3 contains 16 residues. The CDR3 reads CASSPGVAGLSGELFF. The CDR3, as DNA: TGCGCCAGCAGCCCCGGGGTAGCGGGATTATCCGGGGAGCTGTTTTTT.

This chain links TRBV4-3 with TRBJ2-3, with D possibly being TRBD1 or TRBD2 (6 bases each). V was trimmed by 0 bases and J by 2 bases, leaving 15 bases between them. Germline lookup yields CDR1 LGHNA and CDR2 YSLEER. The CDR3 has 17 residues. The CDR3 protein is CASSQDGGAQSTDTQYF. The CDR3 DNA follows: TGCGCCAGCAGCCAAGACGGGGGCGCACAATCCACAGATACGCAGTATTTT.

Comments on this clone: This CDR3 is also generated by other DNA sequences in the sample. The J gene is TRBJ1-1, the V gene TRBV10-3, with D perhaps matching TRBD1 (5 bases). The germline gives CDR1 ENHRY, CDR2 SYGVKD. Trimming removed 4 bases at V and 1 base at J, with 10 bases between. This CDR3 spans 14 amino acids. The CDR3 protein is CAISAGDGNTEAFF. CDR3 bases: TGTGCCATCAGTGCCGGGGACGGGAACACTGAAGCTTTCTTT.

V gene TRBV19 combines with J gene TRBJ2-2; possible D gene TRBD2, 5 bases. Trimming removed 6 bases at V and 6 bases at J, with 17 bases between. The V gene's germline CDR1 is LNHDA and CDR2 SQIVND (reference sequence). There are 15 residues in the CDR3. The CDR3 sequence: CASSNGLLAPGELFF. CDR3 sequence (DNA): TGTGCCAGTAGCAACGGACTGCTAGCTCCCGGGGAGCTGTTTTTT.